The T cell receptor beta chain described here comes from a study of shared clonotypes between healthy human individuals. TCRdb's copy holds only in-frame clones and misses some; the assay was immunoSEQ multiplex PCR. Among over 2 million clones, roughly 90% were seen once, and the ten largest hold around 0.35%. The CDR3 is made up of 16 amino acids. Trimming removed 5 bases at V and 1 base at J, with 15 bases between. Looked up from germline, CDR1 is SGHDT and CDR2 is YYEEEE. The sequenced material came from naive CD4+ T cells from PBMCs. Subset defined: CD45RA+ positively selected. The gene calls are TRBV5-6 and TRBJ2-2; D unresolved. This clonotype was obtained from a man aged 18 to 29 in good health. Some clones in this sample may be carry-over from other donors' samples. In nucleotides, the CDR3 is TGTGCCAGCAGTGTGGGAACCCCATTGAACACCGGGGAGCTGTTTTTT. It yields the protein CASSVGTPLNTGELFF.